Listed here are 21 T cell receptor beta chains from one sample, sequenced in a study of cytomegalovirus exposure and HLA in healthy donors. Libraries were prepared by immunoSEQ multiplex PCR; TCRdb keeps only in-frame clonotypes and omits some of them. The table includes approximately 170,000 clones, about 90% detected once. What was sequenced was PBMCs. Source of these receptors: a woman under 30 in good health and CMV-seropositive.

V gene TRBV7-9 combines with J gene TRBJ2-5; D possibly corresponds to TRBD2 (6 bases). The V gene's germline CDR1 is SEHNR and CDR2 FQNEAQ (reference sequence). The CDR3 is 13 amino acids. Trimming removed 3 bases from V and 4 bases from J, with 9 bases in between. For the CDR3, the DNA is TGTGCCAGCAGCTTCGGCGGGACAGAGACCCAGTACTTC. Residues: CASSFGGTETQYF.

CDR3 protein: CATRGSVLPGELFF. The CDR3 nucleotides read TGTGCCACCCGGGGTAGCGTCCTCCCCGGGGAGCTGTTTTTT. The J gene is TRBJ2-2, the V gene TRBV19; tentatively, D is TRBD2 (5 bases). This CDR3 is built from 14 residues. V lost 10 bases to trimming and J lost 6 bases, with 18 bases between them. Germline V gene sequence: CDR1 LNHDA, CDR2 SQIVND (reference sequence).

CDR3 amino acids: CASSLLSGRAAGELFF. For the CDR3, the DNA is TGTGCCAGCAGCCTTCTTAGCGGGAGGGCGGCCGGGGAGCTGTTTTTT. The rearrangement uses TRBV14 and TRBJ2-2; 11 bases fit TRBD2. After removal of 4 bases from V and 6 bases from J, the junction contained 7 bases not matched to a gene. The CDR3 length is 16 residues. The germline V gene has CDR1 SGHDN and CDR2 FVKESK.

The CDR3 region has the DNA TGTGCCAGCAGCGTAGGGCCTAGCGGGGGCACAGATACGCAGTATTTT. Protein: CASSVGPSGGTDTQYF. The chain carries TRBV9 and TRBJ2-3; 9 nucleotides match TRBD2. The CDR3 loop spans 16 amino acids. Trimming cost V 0 bases and J 1 base; bases outside gene matches: 3. The germline gives CDR1 SGDLS, CDR2 YYNGEE.

This clone was counted once. The chain recombines TRBV30 with TRBJ1-5; 10 bases fit TRBD1. With 5 bases clipped from V and 5 bases from J, the junction kept 9 bases outside the gene matches. CDR3 length: 15 residues. Germline lookup yields CDR1 GTSNPN and CDR2 SVGIG (reference sequence). CDR3 sequence (DNA): TGTGCCTGGGGCAGCGGGACAGGGGCCTATCAGCCCCAGCATTTT. Translation gives CAWGSGTGAYQPQHF.

This sequence joins TRBV5-5 and TRBJ2-7; 7 bases map to TRBD1. Trimming cost V 5 bases and J 1 base; bases outside gene matches: 6. Germline V CDR1 and CDR2: SGHKS, YYEKEE (reference sequence). CDR3 length: 14 residues. DNA of the CDR3: TGTGCCAGCAGTCAACCGGGACAGTCCTACGAGCAGTACTTC. This gives the protein CASSQPGQSYEQYF.

The genes are TRBV27 and TRBJ2-5; D remains unclear. This CDR3 is 13 amino acids long. CDR1 is MNHEY, CDR2 SMNVEV, per germline (reference sequence). The germline V and J ends were trimmed by 3 bases and 5 bases, with 10 bases remaining between them. In nucleotides, the CDR3 is TGTGCCAGCAGTTTTTTCGCCGGTGAGACCCAGTACTTC. It codes for CASSFFAGETQYF.

This rearrangement joins TRBV29-1 to TRBJ2-7, with D perhaps matching TRBD1 (5 bases). Germline lookup yields CDR1 SQVTM and CDR2 ANQGSEA. V was clipped by 2 bases and J by 0 bases, with 11 bases between them. CDR3 length: 14 amino acids. In nucleotides, the CDR3 is TGCAGCGTTGAACTCCAGGGATTCTCCTACGAGCAGTACTTC. Translated: CSVELQGFSYEQYF.

This chain uses TRBV10-3 with TRBJ2-4; perhaps TRBD1 as D (6 bases). CDR3 size: 17 residues. V dropped 3 bases and J dropped 0 bases, with 15 bases sitting between them. Germline CDR1 ENHRY, CDR2 SYGVKD. In nucleotides, the CDR3 is TGTGCCATCAGTGATTGGGGGCCTCCTGTAGCCAAAAACATTCAGTACTTC. It codes for CAISDWGPPVAKNIQYF.

CDR3 coding DNA: TGTGCCACCTCGGGGTTTTCGAAAACAGATACGCAGTATTTT. Its translation: CATSGFSKTDTQYF. V usage is TRBV28 and J usage is TRBJ2-3; the D gene is possibly TRBD2 (5 bases). The CDR3 covers 14 residues. Germline V CDR1 and CDR2: MDHEN, SYDVKM. V lost 10 bases, J lost 3 bases, and 17 bases lay in between.

The genes are TRBV7-3 and TRBJ2-1; the D gene is possibly TRBD2 (5 bases). V lost 0 bases and J lost 6, with 12 bases in between. Germline-derived CDR1 and CDR2 are SGHTA and FQGTGA. The CDR3 is 15 amino acids. CDR3 region: CASSLTFSSPNEQFF. CDR3 nucleotides: TGTGCCAGCAGCTTAACGTTTTCTAGCCCCAATGAGCAGTTCTTC.

The sample holds one count of this clone. The V gene is TRBV29-1, the J gene TRBJ2-3, with 13 bases aligning to TRBD2. Unmatched junction bases numbered 6, after V lost 0 bases and J lost 0 bases. Germline CDR1 reads SQVTM; CDR2 reads ANQGSEA. The CDR3 is made up of 18 amino acids. CDR3 bases: TGCAGCGTTGAAGATCTTGGACTAGCGGGGGCTAGCACAGATACGCAGTATTTT. The encoded protein is CSVEDLGLAGASTDTQYF.

This clone has just one count. The rearrangement joins TRBV10-3 to TRBJ2-5, with a tentative D call TRBD2 (5 bases). From germline, CDR1 is ENHRY and CDR2 SYGVKD. The V end was cut by 5 bases, the J end by 3 bases, with 7 bases between. CDR3 length equals 12 residues. The chain's CDR3 is CAISREKETQYF. The CDR3 DNA follows: TGTGCCATCAGTCGGGAAAAAGAGACCCAGTACTTC.

The gene calls are TRBV30 and TRBJ1-2; D may be TRBD1 (5 bases). The CDR3 is 15 amino acids. V lost 2 bases to trimming and J lost 4 bases, with 17 bases between them. Looked up from germline, CDR1 is GTSNPN and CDR2 is SVGIG (reference sequence). The CDR3 DNA reads as TGTGCCTGGAGTCCCGGGCAGGGCCCTTTCTATGGCTACACCTTC. It yields the protein CAWSPGQGPFYGYTF.

V gene TRBV7-8 combines with J gene TRBJ1-5; D may be TRBD1 (5 bases). The CDR3 consists of 16 residues. Trimming shortened V by 5 bases and J by 0 bases, and 14 bases separated the two germline ends. Germline V gene lookup returns CDR1 SGHVS and CDR2 FQNEAQ. Written as DNA, the CDR3 is TGTGCCAGCAGCCCAAGAATGGGGCTTAGCAATCAGCCCCAGCATTTT. Its translation is CASSPRMGLSNQPQHF.

The chain recombines TRBV12-2 with TRBJ2-1; TRBD2 was called by the table and not checked on the DNA. TRBV12-2 is designated a pseudogene. CDR3 length: 18 amino acids. The CDR3 DNA reads TGTGCAAGTCGGAGGGAAGGACTAGGAGTACGGCCCTACAATGAGCAGTTCTTC. Translating gives CASRREGLGVRPYNEQFF.

The CDR3 is CASRGTSGSGTGELFF. CDR3 in DNA: TGTGCCAGCAGAGGGACTAGCGGGAGTGGGACCGGGGAGCTGTTTTTT. The chain links TRBV7-9 to TRBJ2-2; TRBD2 agrees at 14 bases. Germline V CDR1 and CDR2: SEHNR, FQNEAQ (reference sequence). The CDR3 runs to 16 residues. Germline trimming cut 6 bases from V and 5 bases from J; bases unmatched to any gene: 5.

This rearrangement joins TRBV4-1 to TRBJ2-3; TRBD2 agrees at 11 bases. The junction had 18 bases not matched to a gene; V was cut back by 4 bases and J by 6 bases. Germline assignment: CDR1 MGHRA and CDR2 YSYEKL. This CDR3 region has 19 residues. Here the CDR3 reads CASSPKTGTSGGRTDTQYF. CDR3 bases: TGCGCCAGCAGCCCCAAGACAGGAACTAGCGGGGGTCGAACGGATACGCAGTATTTT.

The V call is TRBV5-1, the J call TRBJ2-7, with 7 bases aligning to TRBD2. This CDR3 is built from 15 residues. V lost 2 bases and J lost 2; bases outside the gene matches: 7. Germline CDR1 SGHRS, CDR2 YFSETQ. The CDR3 here is CASSFVAGEPYEQYF. CDR3 DNA sequence: TGCGCCAGCAGCTTTGTCGCGGGAGAACCCTACGAGCAGTACTTC. Full variable domain (remainder filled in from reference TRBV5-1 and TRBJ2-7): KAGVTQTPRYLIKTRGQQVTLSCSPISGHRSVSWYQQTPGQGLQFLFEYFSETQRNKGNFPGRFSGRQFSNSRSEMNVSTLELGDSALYLCASSFVAGEPYEQYFGPGTRLTVT.

This chain connects TRBV6-6 to TRBJ2-5; 12 positions match TRBD2. The germline gives CDR1 MNHNY, CDR2 SVGAGI (reference sequence). Trimming at V came to 4 bases and at J to 2 bases, leaving 2 bases not matched to a gene. This CDR3 contains 15 residues. As DNA, the CDR3 is TGTGCCAGCAGTTTCGGACTAGCGGGACAAGAGACCCAGTACTTC. It codes for CASSFGLAGQETQYF.

CDR3 loop: CASSLEELGANYGYTF. Written as DNA, the CDR3 is TGTGCCAGCAGCTTAGAGGAACTCGGAGCTAACTATGGCTACACCTTC. The rearrangement uses TRBV7-8 and TRBJ1-2, with D hard to call. The CDR3 has 16 amino acids. V was cut by 1 base and J by 0 bases, with 12 bases left in between. CDR1 and CDR2 (germline): SGHVS, FQNEAQ. Full variable domain (remainder filled in from reference TRBV7-8 and TRBJ1-2): GAGVSQSPRYKVAKRGQDVALRCDPISGHVSLFWYQQALGQGPEFLTYFQNEAQLDKSGLPSDRFFAERPEGSVSTLKIQRTQQEDSAVYLCASSLEELGANYGYTFGSGTRLTVV.